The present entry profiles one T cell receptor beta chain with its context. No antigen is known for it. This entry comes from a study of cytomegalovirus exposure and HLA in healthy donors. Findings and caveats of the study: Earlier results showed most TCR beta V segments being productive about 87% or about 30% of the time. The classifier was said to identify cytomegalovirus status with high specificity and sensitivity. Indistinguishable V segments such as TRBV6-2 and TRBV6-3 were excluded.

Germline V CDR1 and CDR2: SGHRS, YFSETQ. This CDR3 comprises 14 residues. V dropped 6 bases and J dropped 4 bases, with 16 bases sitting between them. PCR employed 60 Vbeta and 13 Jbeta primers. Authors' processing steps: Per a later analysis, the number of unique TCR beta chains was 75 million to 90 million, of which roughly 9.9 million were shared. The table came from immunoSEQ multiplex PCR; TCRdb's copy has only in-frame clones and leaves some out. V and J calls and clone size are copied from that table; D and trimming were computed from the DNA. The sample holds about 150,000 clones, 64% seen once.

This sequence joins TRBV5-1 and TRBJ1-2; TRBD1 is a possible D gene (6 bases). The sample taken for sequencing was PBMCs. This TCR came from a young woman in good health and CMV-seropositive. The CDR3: CASNPDTGSYGYTF. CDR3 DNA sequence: TGCGCCAGCAACCCTGATACAGGGAGCTATGGCTACACCTTC.